This TCR beta chain was profiled in a study of T cells after yellow fever vaccination. The germline V gene has CDR1 SQVTM and CDR2 ANQGSEA. The V end lost 5 bases, the J end lost 8 bases, and 12 bases lay between the germline ends. The CDR3 length is 12 residues. Template switching with 5'RACE generated the TCR cDNA and added a universal primer site and UMIs. TCRdb reanalysed the 5' RACE reads using MiXCR and keeps one entry per CDR3 protein. The sample lists some 220,000 distinct CDR3 sequences, 3% to 3.5% occurring once. This clonotype came up many times. Its specificity is not known. The study's findings and limits: It was the secondary response that reached its peak faster, day 5 versus 15, but it was weaker. The CD4 and CD8 compartments had a small share of their clonotypes in common. Most primary-vaccination clones reappeared after the booster (approximately 97% CD4, approximately 88% CD8).

Sequenced here: CD4+ T cells sorted from PBMCs, sampled 10 days after the yellow fever booster vaccination. The chain employs TRBV29-1 and TRBJ1-4; no firm D call. The origin of this receptor is a man aged 18 to 30 who received the YFV17D yellow fever vaccine. The CDR3 loop is CSVLQAGEKLFF. As DNA, the CDR3 is TGCAGCGTTCTCCAGGCAGGCGAAAAACTGTTTTTT. The entire variable domain, with the rest obtained from reference TRBV29-1 and TRBJ1-4, is as follows: SAVISQKPSRDICQRGTSLTIQCQVDSQVTMMFWYRQQPGQSLTLIATANQGSEATYESGFVIDKFPISRPNLTFSTLTVSNMSPEDSSIYLCSVLQAGEKLFFGSGTQLSVL.